What follows are 30 T cell receptor beta chains derived from one specimen sequenced in a study of T cells in Graves' hyperthyroidism and ophthalmopathy. Amplification yielded TCR beta CDR3 regions, with RNA transcripts as the source. Researchers ran a first-round RT-PCR on the TCR CDR3 using the HTBI primer set. TCRdb analysed the multiplex PCR reads with MiXCR anew, one entry per CDR3 protein. The sample carries approximately 420,000 distinct CDR3 sequences, about 15% recorded once. Source material: blood. The receptor source for this set is a woman in her twenties or thirties with Graves' hyperthyroidism.

The chain joins TRBV29-1 to TRBJ2-5, with D possibly being TRBD2 (9 bases). CDR3 length equals 15 residues. The V gene lost 3 bases and the J gene lost 5 bases, with 19 bases spanning the gap. The V gene's germline CDR1 is SQVTM and CDR2 ANQGSEA. CDR3 DNA: TGCAGCGTTGATCTCAGGGGGCGGGGGGGGGAGACCCAGTACTTC. Its protein product is CSVDLRGRGGETQYF.

This chain connects TRBV5-1 to TRBJ2-4, with 13 bases fitting TRBD2. The length of the CDR3 is 17 residues. Germline lookup yields CDR1 SGHRS and CDR2 YFSETQ. V was clipped by 4 bases and J by 5 bases; unmatched bases: 9. Here the CDR3 reads CASSRILAGGPENIQYF. In DNA form, the CDR3 reads TGCGCCAGCAGCCGGATACTAGCGGGAGGGCCGGAAAACATTCAGTACTTC.

The genes are TRBV3-1 and TRBJ2-5; maybe TRBD1 (5 bases). This CDR3 spans 14 amino acids. V lost 6 bases and J 1 base, leaving 12 bases between the germline ends. Germline-derived CDR1 and CDR2 are LGHDT and YNNKEL (reference sequence). CDR3: CASRQAGIQETQYF. In DNA form, the CDR3 reads TGTGCCAGCAGGCAGGCAGGGATCCAAGAGACCCAGTACTTC.

This clonotype occurred many times. The chain couples TRBV6-1 to TRBJ2-7, with 9 bases that match TRBD1. The CDR3 covers 14 residues. Germline loops: CDR1 MNHNS, CDR2 SASEGT. Trimming cost V 5 bases and J 6 bases; bases outside gene matches: 8. CDR3 region: CASSQFGTGLEQYF. In DNA, the CDR3 is TGTGCCAGCAGTCAATTCGGGACAGGGCTCGAGCAGTACTTC.

This clonotype was observed a handful of times. The CDR3 coding sequence is TGTGCCATCTCCCCGGGAGGGAGCAATCAGCCCCAGCATTTT. It specifies CAISPGGSNQPQHF. The V gene is TRBV24-1, the J gene TRBJ1-5; D is unresolved. Germline V lookup: CDR1 KGHDR, CDR2 SFDVKD. Trimming left V 11 bases short and J 1 base short, with 14 bases between. The CDR3 is 14 amino acids.

This clonotype was detected a few times. The rearrangement joins TRBV20-1 to TRBJ2-2, with 7 bases matching TRBD2. From germline, CDR1 is DFQATT and CDR2 SNEGSKA (reference sequence). The length of the CDR3 is 15 residues. V lost 1 base and J lost 4; bases outside the gene matches: 6. The CDR3 loop is CSARAGGDGTGELFF. CDR3 nucleotide sequence: TGCAGTGCTAGAGCGGGGGGAGACGGCACCGGGGAGCTGTTTTTT.

The J gene is TRBJ2-6, the V gene TRBV27, with D tentatively TRBD1 (5 bases). CDR3 length: 15 residues. Trimming took off 5 bases at V and 0 bases at J, with 8 bases between the two ends. Germline CDR1 MNHEY, CDR2 SMNVEV (reference sequence). CDR3 nucleotides: TGTGCCAGCAGTGAGACAGTCTCTGGGGCCAACGTCCTGACTTTC. It translates to CASSETVSGANVLTF.

The V gene is TRBV12-3 or TRBV12-4, the J gene TRBJ2-7, with D possibly TRBD2 on 6 matching bases. Trimming cost V 8 bases and J 7 bases, with 21 bases left between them. The CDR3 has 14 amino acids. The DNA for the CDR3 is TGTGCCAGCGGCGGGACTGGCAAACTAAGGGAGCAGTACTTC. Protein product: CASGGTGKLREQYF.

The chain uses TRBV10-3 and TRBJ1-1; 10 nucleotides line up with TRBD1. Germline assignment: CDR1 ENHRY and CDR2 SYGVKD. This CDR3 comprises 13 residues. Germline trimming cut 10 bases from V and 5 bases from J; bases unmatched to any gene: 7. CDR3 loop: CATCTDRGTEAFF. The CDR3 DNA reads as TGTGCCACCTGTACGGACAGGGGGACTGAAGCTTTCTTT.

In its sample, this clonotype was seen many times. The genes are TRBV20-1 and TRBJ2-1; D remains unclear. Germline values: CDR1 DFQATT, CDR2 SNEGSKA (reference sequence). The CDR3 covers 14 residues. With 0 bases removed from V and 6 bases from J, the gap between germline ends came to 12 bases. The CDR3 here is CSARDQELSNEQFF. CDR3 nucleotides: TGCAGTGCTAGAGATCAGGAGTTGTCCAATGAGCAGTTCTTC.

V gene TRBV19 combines with J gene TRBJ1-2; D unresolved. Germline CDR1 LNHDA, CDR2 SQIVND (reference sequence). Trimming removed 2 bases from V and 6 bases from J, with 10 bases in between. The CDR3 is 13 residues long. CDR3 DNA sequence: TGTGCCAGTAGTATAATGATCGGGGATGGCTACACCTTC. Translating it yields CASSIMIGDGYTF.

The V call is TRBV30, the J call TRBJ2-3, with 16 nucleotides matching TRBD2. The V gene's germline CDR1 is GTSNPN and CDR2 SVGIG (reference sequence). There are 15 residues in the CDR3. Unmatched junction bases numbered 7, after V lost 2 bases and J lost 11 bases. CDR3 bases: TGTGCCTGGAGTCCGGGACTAGCGGGAGGGTTCGGGCAGTATTTT. This codes for CAWSPGLAGGFGQYF.

This clonotype was counted only a few times. The chain uses TRBV5-4 and TRBJ2-5; 9 bases fit TRBD1. The CDR3 loop spans 14 amino acids. V shed 6 bases and J 2 bases; nucleotides not matched to a gene: 5. Germline V lookup: CDR1 SGHNT, CDR2 YYREEE (reference sequence). For the CDR3, the DNA is TGTGCCAGCACCCGGGACAGGGCTCAAGAGACCCAGTACTTC. Protein: CASTRDRAQETQYF.

This clonotype was observed a handful of times. This chain connects TRBV13 to TRBJ2-7; maybe TRBD2 (6 bases). Germline CDR1 and CDR2: PRHDT and FYEKMQ (reference sequence). CDR3 length equals 14 residues. Trimming stripped 7 bases from V and 2 bases from J, with 15 bases between. The chain's CDR3 is CASTNGGLTYEQYF. CDR3 sequence (DNA): TGTGCCAGCACAAACGGGGGTCTTACCTACGAGCAGTACTTC.

The V and J genes are TRBV6-1 and TRBJ1-5; D may be TRBD1 (6 bases). The germline V gene has CDR1 MNHNS and CDR2 SASEGT. V was cut by 5 bases and J by 4 bases, with 12 bases left in between. This CDR3 is 14 amino acids long. The CDR3 coding sequence is TGTGCCAGCAGTACAGGGTTAGGGAATCAGCCCCAGCATTTT. This sequence encodes CASSTGLGNQPQHF.

This clonotype was picked up many times. This rearrangement joins TRBV30 to TRBJ2-3; 9 bases are a match to TRBD1. The ends lost 8 bases at V and 2 bases at J; junction bases unmatched: 8. Germline CDR1 is GTSNPN and CDR2 is SVGIG (reference sequence). The CDR3 runs to 14 residues. In DNA, the CDR3 is TGTGCCGTGGACAGGGACAGGGTCACAGATACGCAGTATTTT. It yields the protein CAVDRDRVTDTQYF.

Only a few counts were recorded for this clonotype. The chain employs TRBV3-1 and TRBJ2-5, with TRBD1 identical over 7 bases. Germline CDR1 and CDR2: LGHDT and YNNKEL (reference sequence). The CDR3 is 13 amino acids. Trimming at V came to 3 bases and at J to 5 bases, leaving 3 bases not matched to a gene. CDR3 amino acids: CASSQGQPETQYF. The CDR3 DNA reads TGTGCCAGCAGCCAGGGACAGCCGGAGACCCAGTACTTC.

In its sample, this clonotype was seen many times. This sequence joins TRBV27 and TRBJ1-1, with D possibly being TRBD1 (5 bases). This CDR3 spans 13 amino acids. The germline gives CDR1 MNHEY, CDR2 SMNVEV (reference sequence). V lost 7 bases, J lost 4 bases, and 13 bases lay in between. The CDR3 DNA sequence: TGTGCCAGCAACCCCGGGGACGGCACTGAAGCTTTCTTT. This sequence encodes CASNPGDGTEAFF.

The sample holds many counts of this clonotype. The chain joins TRBV11-1 to TRBJ2-1; 9 bases match TRBD1. Germline values: CDR1 SGHAT, CDR2 FQDESV (reference sequence). CDR3 length equals 14 residues. V gave up 4 bases and J gave up 3 bases; unmatched junction bases: 1. The DNA of the CDR3 is TGTGCCAGCAGCTCGACAGGGGGCTACAATGAGCAGTTCTTC. Encoded protein: CASSSTGGYNEQFF.

This chain connects TRBV10-3 to TRBJ1-4; D call uncertain. CDR1 is ENHRY, CDR2 SYGVKD, per germline. Trimming removed 0 bases at V and 7 bases at J, with 15 bases between. This CDR3 region has 16 residues. Here the CDR3 DNA reads TGTGCCATCAGTGAGTCGAGCGTACGAGTTGGTGAAAAACTGTTTTTT. Its translation: CAISESSVRVGEKLFF.

In this sample, this clonotype turned up many times. The chain carries TRBV18 and TRBJ1-5; 8 bases fit TRBD1. Looked up from germline, CDR1 is KGHSH and CDR2 is LQKENI. J lost 4 bases, V lost 6 bases, and 5 bases had no gene match. This CDR3 is 14 amino acids long. The CDR3 DNA follows: TGTGCCAGCTCGCCCACAGGGGGTAATCAGCCCCAGCATTTT. It encodes CASSPTGGNQPQHF.

This clonotype was seen ten or more times. This chain joins TRBV12-3 or TRBV12-4 and TRBJ2-3; no firm D call. The CDR3 is made up of 14 amino acids. V lost 2 bases and J 1 base, leaving 7 bases between the germline ends. Written as DNA, the CDR3 is TGTGCCAGCAGTTTATCGGGTGGCACAGATACGCAGTATTTT. It is translated as CASSLSGGTDTQYF.

The rearrangement uses TRBV4-1 and TRBJ1-5; the D is unclear. The CDR3 totals 17 residues. The germline gives CDR1 MGHRA, CDR2 YSYEKL. The V end was cut by 1 base, the J end by 2 bases, with 15 bases between. The DNA of the CDR3 is TGCGCCAGCAGCCAAGCCTTTGCGGCAGCTGGCAATCAGCCCCAGCATTTT. It is translated as CASSQAFAAAGNQPQHF.

The table lists this clonotype with a count of one. Possible read error: a much larger clone is one base away. The chain joins TRBV10-3 to TRBJ1-2; TRBD1 matches at 10 bases. CDR1 and CDR2 (germline): ENHRY, SYGVKD. The V segment lost 3 bases and the J segment 7 bases; nucleotides outside the gene matches: 8. This CDR3 has 15 residues. CDR3 sequence reads: CAISDPGWTGGGYTF. The CDR3 coding sequence is TGTGCCATCAGTGACCCCGGGTGGACAGGGGGTGGCTACACCTTC.

This clonotype was detected many times. This chain links TRBV18 with TRBJ2-1, with 7 bases matching TRBD1. The CDR3 covers 16 residues. The J segment lost 6 bases and the V segment lost 3 bases, leaving 11 bases of the junction unmatched. Germline assignment: CDR1 KGHSH and CDR2 LQKENI. CDR3 sequence reads: CASSPLGTVRGNEQFF. In DNA, the CDR3 is TGTGCCAGCTCACCCCTTGGGACAGTCAGGGGCAATGAGCAGTTCTTC.

This clonotype was seen only a few times. The genes are TRBV27 and TRBJ1-2; no clear D. Germline loops: CDR1 MNHEY, CDR2 SMNVEV (reference sequence). V was trimmed by 4 bases and J by 2 bases, leaving 8 bases between them. The CDR3 contains 13 residues. CDR3 protein: CASSSSSNYGYTF. The CDR3 nucleotides read TGTGCCAGCAGTTCCAGCTCCAACTATGGCTACACCTTC.

The V gene is TRBV6-2 or TRBV6-3, the J gene TRBJ2-7, with D unresolved. In germline, CDR1 is MNHEY, CDR2 SVGEGT. The V gene lost 7 bases and the J gene lost 1 base, with 14 bases spanning the gap. This CDR3 comprises 14 residues. This CDR3 reads CASTEDFMSYEQYF. CDR3 sequence (DNA): TGTGCCAGCACCGAAGACTTCATGTCCTACGAGCAGTACTTC.

This clonotype occurred many times. V usage is TRBV12-3 or TRBV12-4 and J usage is TRBJ1-2; tentatively, D is TRBD1 (5 bases). This CDR3 has 12 amino acids. V lost 7 bases to trimming and J lost 4 bases, with 10 bases between them. The CDR3 is CASNQGAYGYTF. The CDR3 DNA sequence: TGTGCCAGCAACCAAGGGGCCTATGGCTACACCTTC.

This clonotype was observed many times. This rearrangement joins TRBV28 to TRBJ2-7; 10 bases align to TRBD2. The V and J ends lost 3 bases and 5 bases, in that order; junction bases with no gene match: 16. CDR3 size: 18 residues. The V gene's germline CDR1 is MDHEN and CDR2 SYDVKM. The CDR3 is CASSFPGSGRSHRDEQYF. DNA for the CDR3: TGTGCCAGCAGTTTTCCAGGTAGCGGGAGGTCTCACCGGGACGAGCAGTACTTC.

This clonotype was detected many times. In DNA form, the CDR3 reads TGTGCCAGCAGCCAACTAGGGGTATGGCAACCCTACAATGAGCAGTTCTTC. Translating it yields CASSQLGVWQPYNEQFF. The chain joins TRBV3-1 to TRBJ2-1; possible D gene TRBD1, 5 bases. Per the germline V gene, CDR1 is LGHDT and CDR2 is YNNKEL (reference sequence). V lost 2 bases, J lost 2 bases, and 16 bases lay in between. The CDR3 contains 17 residues.